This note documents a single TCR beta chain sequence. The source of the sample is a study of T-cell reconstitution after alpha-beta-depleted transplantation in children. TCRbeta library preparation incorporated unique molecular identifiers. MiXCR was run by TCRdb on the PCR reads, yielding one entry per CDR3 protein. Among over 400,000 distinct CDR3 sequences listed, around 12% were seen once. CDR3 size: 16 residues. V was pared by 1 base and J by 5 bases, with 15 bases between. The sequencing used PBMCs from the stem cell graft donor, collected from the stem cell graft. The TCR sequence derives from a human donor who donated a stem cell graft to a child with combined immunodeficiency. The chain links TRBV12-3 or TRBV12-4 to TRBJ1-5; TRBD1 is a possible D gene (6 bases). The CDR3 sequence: CASSLGGASLDQPQHF. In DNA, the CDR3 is TGTGCCAGCAGTTTAGGGGGGGCGAGTTTGGATCAGCCCCAGCATTTT.